The T cell receptor (beta chain) described here comes from a study of T cells in Graves' hyperthyroidism and ophthalmopathy. RNA transcripts were the template for amplifying TCR beta CDR3 regions. With the HTBI primer set, the TCR CDR3 went through a first round of RT-PCR. Using its own MiXCR run on the multiplex PCR reads, TCRdb lists one record per CDR3 protein. This table has hundreds of thousands of distinct CDR3 sequences, just under 45% appearing once. Regarding this clonotype: A read error may produce the germline difference seen at one junction end.

Investigators excluded patients with uncontrolled infection, other autoimmune disease, pregnancy or lactation. Diagnoses used clinical symptoms, serum thyroxine and TRAb, thyroid ultrasound and orbital computed tomography. Sequencing input: peripheral blood or thyroid tissue (not recorded which). This sequence was found in an adult man with Graves' disease, either hyperthyroidism or ophthalmopathy (not recorded which).

The CDR3 region is CSIEGQTNEKLFF. As DNA, the CDR3 is TGCAGCATTGAGGGACAGACAAATGAAAAACTGTTTTTT. This chain uses TRBV29-1 with TRBJ1-4; 7 nucleotides agree with TRBD1. The CDR3 runs 13 residues. Germline lookup yields CDR1 SQVTM and CDR2 ANQGSEA.